The clone carrying this T cell receptor beta chain appeared many times. Its antigen is currently unknown. The data derive from a study of T cells in Graves' hyperthyroidism and ophthalmopathy. In the study overall: Peripheral blood was taken when the disease was first diagnosed, before any treatment began.

There were TCR beta CDR3 regions amplified from RNA transcripts. HTBI primers were the set used in a first-round RT-PCR of the TCR CDR3. Each CDR3 protein gets one entry after TCRdb re-called the multiplex PCR reads with MiXCR. The data hold roughly 720,000 distinct CDR3 sequences, with roughly 17% observed a single time. Out of over 7.5 ml of fresh peripheral blood came the PBMCs. Study observations and caveats: The model made its ophthalmopathy prediction, and onset followed a median around six months later.

This sequence was found in a man aged 50 or older with Graves' hyperthyroidism. The sequenced sample was blood.

CDR3 DNA: TGTGCCAGCAGCTCTCTTCCCTCAGTGGGACTAGCGGACGAGCAGTACTTC. Protein sequence: CASSSLPSVGLADEQYF. V usage is TRBV28 and J usage is TRBJ2-7; 11 bases are shared with TRBD2. CDR3 size: 17 residues. V dropped 6 bases and J dropped 5; count of bases not matched to a gene: 15. Germline-derived CDR1 and CDR2 are MDHEN and SYDVKM.